The 23 T cell receptor beta chains reported below all come from one sample, sequenced in a study of brain metastases from non-small cell lung cancer. Clones were read by immunoSEQ multiplex PCR, and TCRdb kept only the in-frame ones, dropping some. The sample yields around 1,200 clones, approximately 89% seen once. Material: tumor-adjacent normal tissue. The origin of the receptors is a donor at least 40 years old with non-small cell lung cancer.

This chain uses TRBV24-1 with TRBJ2-2, with D tentatively TRBD2 (6 bases). Germline CDR1 reads KGHDR; CDR2 reads SFDVKD. Trimming stripped 4 bases from V and 11 bases from J, with 16 bases between. The CDR3 covers 14 residues. CDR3 region: CATSEEGPLPELFF. The DNA for the CDR3 is TGTGCCACCAGTGAGGAGGGTCCTCTCCCCGAGCTGTTTTTT.

The V call is TRBV7-6, the J call TRBJ2-2; D may be TRBD2 (6 bases). Trimming took off 4 bases at V and 2 bases at J, with 14 bases between the two ends. This CDR3 is built from 16 residues. Germline CDR1 and CDR2: SGHVS and FNYEAQ. In DNA, the CDR3 is TGTGCCAGCAGCTGGACTACAATCCCCAACACCGGGGAGCTGTTTTTT. Translation gives CASSWTTIPNTGELFF.

In DNA form, the CDR3 reads TGTGCCACCAGGGGGGGGCTGGCATCCATGGATACGCAGTATTTT. This sequence encodes CATRGGLASMDTQYF. This chain joins TRBV24-1 and TRBJ2-3; D perhaps matches TRBD2 (7 bases). From germline, CDR1 is KGHDR and CDR2 SFDVKD. Trimming left V 7 bases short and J 6 bases short, with 19 bases between. There are 15 residues in the CDR3.

In its sample, this clone was seen once. V gene TRBV5-1 combines with J gene TRBJ1-4; D perhaps matches TRBD1 (5 bases). This CDR3 comprises 13 residues. Trimming cost V 3 bases and J 7 bases, with 10 bases left between them. The V gene's germline CDR1 is SGHRS and CDR2 YFSETQ. The CDR3 loop reads CASSWGFGEKLFF. Here the CDR3 DNA reads TGCGCCAGCAGCTGGGGGTTTGGTGAAAAACTGTTTTTT.

The CDR3: CAWIQGGGEKLFF. In DNA, the CDR3 is TGTGCCTGGATTCAGGGAGGGGGTGAAAAACTGTTTTTT. The rearrangement joins TRBV30 to TRBJ1-4, with D perhaps matching TRBD1 (6 bases). The germline CDR1 and CDR2 sequences are GTSNPN and SVGIG (reference sequence). The ends were cut back, 4 bases at V and 7 bases at J, with 13 bases in the middle. CDR3 size: 13 residues.

This clone was counted only a few times. The rearrangement joins TRBV6-5 to TRBJ1-5, with TRBD1 matching over 7 bases. Germline loops: CDR1 MNHEY, CDR2 SVGAGI. This CDR3 has 15 residues. The ends lost 2 bases at V and 5 bases at J; junction bases unmatched: 6. CDR3 sequence (DNA): TGTGCCAGCAGTTACACGACAGGGACCGATCAGCCCCAGCATTTT. This encodes CASSYTTGTDQPQHF.

This rearrangement joins TRBV2 to TRBJ1-5; the D gene is possibly TRBD1 (5 bases). This CDR3 comprises 15 residues. Germline lookup yields CDR1 SNHLY and CDR2 FYNNEI. V lost 4 bases and J lost 4, with 14 bases in between. The CDR3 coding sequence is TGTGCCAGCAGTGGGCTTGGGACGTTAAATCAGCCCCAGCATTTT. This encodes CASSGLGTLNQPQHF.

The rearrangement links TRBV18 to TRBJ2-1; D is ambiguous. The germline gives CDR1 KGHSH, CDR2 LQKENI. The germline V and J ends were trimmed by 2 bases and 4 bases, with 9 bases remaining between them. The CDR3 runs to 14 residues. The CDR3 protein is CASSPSSGYNEQFF. CDR3 bases: TGTGCCAGCTCACCAAGTTCTGGATACAATGAGCAGTTCTTC. Filled out from reference TRBV18 and TRBJ2-1, the complete variable domain reads NAGVMQNPRHLVRRRGQEARLRCSPMKGHSHVYWYRQLPEEGLKFMVYLQKENIIDESGMPKERFSAEFPKEGPSILRIQQVVRGDSAAYFCASSPSSGYNEQFFGPGTRLTVL.

As regards this clone: At one end the junction does not follow the germline gene, possibly because of a read error. The chain combines TRBV6-4 with TRBJ1-2; D is unclear. Germline-derived CDR1 and CDR2 are MRHNA and SNTAGT. The CDR3 loop spans 12 amino acids. The CDR3 DNA reads TGTGCCAGCAATGACTGGGGTTTGGGCTACACCTTC. Translated: CASNDWGLGYTF.

The J gene is TRBJ2-1, the V gene TRBV9; TRBD2 might be the D (6 bases). Germline CDR1 SGDLS, CDR2 YYNGEE. V was trimmed by 1 base and J by 0 bases, leaving 11 bases between them. The CDR3 runs to 16 residues. The chain's CDR3 is CASSVTRGYSYNEQFF. CDR3 in DNA: TGTGCCAGCAGCGTAACGCGGGGTTACTCCTACAATGAGCAGTTCTTC.

In this sample, this clone turned up a few times. This sequence joins TRBV6-2 or TRBV6-3 and TRBJ2-3; tentatively, D is TRBD1 (6 bases). Germline lookup yields CDR1 MNHEY and CDR2 SVGEGT. V was cut by 4 bases and J by 2 bases, with 7 bases left in between. The CDR3 is made up of 13 amino acids. CDR3 sequence (DNA): TGTGCCAGCAGTTGGGACAACACAGATACGCAGTATTTT. Translated, it gives CASSWDNTDTQYF.

V usage is TRBV11-2 and J usage is TRBJ2-1; D remains unclear. Germline assignment: CDR1 SGHAT and CDR2 FQNNGV. This CDR3 contains 19 residues. Trimming removed 1 base from V and 8 bases from J, with 27 bases in between. CDR3 loop: CASSLASDLAGPTRHEQFF. Written as DNA, the CDR3 is TGTGCCAGCAGCTTAGCGAGCGACCTGGCAGGCCCCACGCGGCATGAGCAGTTCTTC.

The chain has TRBV5-4 and TRBJ1-6, with D unclear. Germline-derived CDR1 and CDR2 are SGHNT and YYREEE (reference sequence). This CDR3 region has 14 residues. V dropped 2 bases and J dropped 5 bases, with 8 bases sitting between them. CDR3 nucleotides: TGTGCCAGCAGCTTCGGCGCTGATAATTCACCCCTCCACTTT. Protein: CASSFGADNSPLHF. Based on the CDR3 plus reference TRBV5-4 and TRBJ1-6, the full variable domain is ETGVTQSPTHLIKTRGQQVTLRCSSQSGHNTVSWYQQALGQGPQFIFQYYREEENGRGNFPPRFSGLQFPNYSSELNVNALELDDSALYLCASSFGADNSPLHFGNGTRLTVT.

The chain has TRBV12-3 or TRBV12-4 and TRBJ2-5; D unresolved. The germline V and J ends were trimmed by 3 bases and 4 bases, with 9 bases remaining between them. CDR3 length equals 13 residues. CDR3 loop: CASSFSPSETQYF. The DNA for the CDR3 is TGTGCCAGCAGTTTCTCCCCCTCAGAGACCCAGTACTTC.

V is TRBV6-4 and J is TRBJ1-2; unclear D gene. Germline CDR1 is MRHNA and CDR2 is SNTAGT. V was clipped by 2 bases and J by 6 bases, with 10 bases between them. This CDR3 spans 13 amino acids. CDR3 sequence: CASSDGEANGYTF. The CDR3 nucleotides read TGTGCCAGCAGTGACGGGGAGGCAAATGGCTACACCTTC.

This rearrangement joins TRBV13 to TRBJ1-1, with D possibly TRBD1 on 6 matching bases. Germline loops: CDR1 PRHDT, CDR2 FYEKMQ (reference sequence). The length of the CDR3 is 14 residues. With 5 bases removed from V and 4 bases from J, the gap between germline ends came to 14 bases. CDR3 coding DNA: TGTGCCAGCAGCGTCAGGGGTATTGGCACTGAAGCTTTCTTT. It specifies CASSVRGIGTEAFF.

The chain carries TRBV4-3 and TRBJ1-1, with D possibly being TRBD1 (5 bases). CDR1 LGHNA and CDR2 YSLEER come from the germline V gene. The CDR3 is 16 amino acids. The germline V and J ends were trimmed by 4 bases and 7 bases, with 22 bases remaining between them. The DNA of the CDR3 is TGCGCCAGCAGCCCGGGGCTTAGGGGAGGTAGCAGTGAAGCTTTCTTT. Protein product: CASSPGLRGGSSEAFF.

The chain combines TRBV9 with TRBJ2-1; perhaps TRBD2 as D (5 bases). Between the trimmed V and J ends, which lost 0 bases and 2 bases, there was a span of 18 bases. Germline V gives CDR1 SGDLS, CDR2 YYNGEE. The CDR3 is made up of 18 amino acids. Written as DNA, the CDR3 is TGTGCCAGCAGCGTAGGGCCCGGGGTTAGAGAAGCCTACAATGAGCAGTTCTTC. Translated: CASSVGPGVREAYNEQFF.

The rearrangement links TRBV6-1 to TRBJ1-6, with D possibly matching TRBD1 (5 bases). CDR1 is MNHNS, CDR2 SASEGT, per germline. The CDR3 covers 17 residues. Trimming shortened V by 3 bases and J by 9 bases, and 21 bases separated the two germline ends. CDR3 nucleotides: TGTGCCAGCAGTGAGAGGAGTACGGGGGAAGACCGTTCACCCCTCCACTTT. Translation: CASSERSTGEDRSPLHF.

This chain joins TRBV10-3 and TRBJ2-1; 10 bases align to TRBD2. CDR1 is ENHRY, CDR2 SYGVKD, per germline. V dropped 2 bases and J dropped 13; count of bases not matched to a gene: 8. CDR3 size: 14 residues. The CDR3 DNA follows: TGTGCCATCAGTGAGGTTCCGAGCGGGGGGGCCCAGTTCTTC. This codes for CAISEVPSGGAQFF.

This clone was recorded a few times. The chain couples TRBV7-6 to TRBJ1-2; 9 bases match TRBD1. The CDR3 length is 15 residues. Germline values: CDR1 SGHVS, CDR2 FNYEAQ. Unmatched junction bases numbered 11, after V lost 5 bases and J lost 7 bases. The DNA for the CDR3 is TGTGCCAGCAGCCCAGAACCGGGACAGGGAGGTGGCTACACCTTC. Its protein product is CASSPEPGQGGGYTF.

The CDR3 spells CAWSVLGTGNEQFF. Here the CDR3 DNA reads TGTGCCTGGAGTGTATTGGGGACAGGAAATGAGCAGTTCTTC. The chain combines TRBV30 with TRBJ2-1, with 8 positions matching TRBD1. Germline-derived CDR1 and CDR2 are GTSNPN and SVGIG (reference sequence). The CDR3 loop spans 14 amino acids. The trim removed 0 bases at V and 7 bases at J, leaving 5 bases unmatched.

The genes are TRBV5-5 and TRBJ2-5, with D tentatively TRBD1 (6 bases). The CDR3 loop spans 16 amino acids. Trimming shortened V by 4 bases and J by 2 bases, and 18 bases separated the two germline ends. Germline V CDR1 and CDR2: SGHKS, YYEKEE (reference sequence). The CDR3 loop reads CASSTSQGFGQETQYF. The CDR3 coding sequence is TGTGCCAGCAGCACATCACAGGGATTTGGGCAAGAGACCCAGTACTTC.